The T cell receptor (beta chain) described here comes from a study of identical twins. Findings and limits, study-wide: For zero-insertion analyses, partial confounding could come from invariant MAIT and iNKT cells.

This clonotype has just a few counts. Its antigen is not known. A universal primer site arose from template switching, and cDNA bore unique molecular identifiers. TCRdb re-analysed the 5' RACE reads in MiXCR, keeping a single row per CDR3 protein. The data contain some 500,000 distinct CDR3 sequences, around 9.6% of them singletons. Trimming cost V 5 bases and J 2 bases, with 13 bases left between them. The CDR3 is 14 amino acids. Germline CDR1 SQVTM, CDR2 ANQGSEA. These data were also filed under a second study, of yellow fever vaccine responses in identical twins.

The specimen sequenced was PBMCs. The clonotype originates from a woman in her late teens or twenties in good health. The chain carries TRBV29-1 and TRBJ2-1; D perhaps matches TRBD2 (7 bases). For the CDR3, the DNA is TGCAGCGTTCTGCGCGGGGGCCCCTACAATGAGCAGTTCTTC. Amino acids: CSVLRGGPYNEQFF.